One and the same sample provided the 3 T cell receptor beta chains below, sequenced in a study of CD8 T cells in Susac syndrome. An input of 0.5 to 1 ug of RNA was subjected to reverse transcription using random hexamers. Via MiXCR, TCRdb re-called the immunoSEQ multiplex PCR reads, giving one row per CDR3 protein. The sample includes some 240,000 distinct CDR3 sequences, 90% to 96% of them seen just once. Sequencing used CD4+ T cells from PBMCs. The source of these receptors is a human donor with Susac syndrome.

The chain links TRBV6-6 to TRBJ2-6; D is undetermined. Trimming removed 6 bases at V and 0 bases at J, with 9 bases between. CDR1 and CDR2 (germline): MNHNY, SVGAGI (reference sequence). The CDR3 has 15 residues. The CDR3 region is CASSSRHSGANVLTF. In DNA form, the CDR3 reads TGTGCCAGCAGCTCCCGCCACTCTGGGGCCAACGTCCTGACTTTC.

This chain connects TRBV23-1 to TRBJ1-1, with D perhaps matching TRBD1 (5 bases). TRBV23-1 is assigned to the ORF class and has an uncertain function. The CDR3 loop spans 14 amino acids. V shed 3 bases and J shed 2 bases, with 10 bases lying between them. The CDR3, as DNA: TGCGCCAGCAGTCAGCCCGGGGGTAACACTGAAGCTTTCTTT. This gives the protein CASSQPGGNTEAFF.

The chain uses TRBV7-9 and TRBJ2-5; D could derive from TRBD1 or TRBD2 (5 bases each). Per germline, CDR1 SEHNR and CDR2 FQNEAQ (reference sequence). Between the trimmed V and J ends, which lost 7 bases and 1 base, there was a span of 10 bases. This CDR3 spans 13 amino acids. CDR3 bases: TGTGCCAGCAACAGAGGGGCCCAAGAGACCCAGTACTTC. This translates into CASNRGAQETQYF.